One and the same sample provided the 15 T cell receptor beta chains below, sequenced in a study of OX40 agonist ivuxolimab in advanced cancers. Sequencing used immunoSEQ multiplex PCR; TCRdb keeps in-frame clones, though not all of them. The sample carries around 80,000 clones, just under 95% recorded once. Sequenced material: CD4+ or CD8+ T cells sorted from blood, taken in a trial of the OX40 agonist ivuxolimab. Receptors were obtained from an adult with an advanced solid tumor such as melanoma, head and neck, liver or kidney cancer.

In DNA form, the CDR3 reads TGTGCCAGCAGAGCCTCAGGGGGAGGAGGGAACACTGAAGCTTTCTTT. Its translation: CASRASGGGGNTEAFF. The chain is built from TRBV2 and TRBJ1-1; TRBD1 aligns across 7 bases. The V and J ends lost 6 bases and 1 base, in that order; junction bases with no gene match: 11. The germline V gene has CDR1 SNHLY and CDR2 FYNNEI. The CDR3 runs 16 residues.

This clone was seen more than once but under ten times. The chain recombines TRBV5-4 with TRBJ2-1; 8 nucleotides line up with TRBD1. CDR3 length: 13 residues. Germline lookup yields CDR1 SGHNT and CDR2 YYREEE (reference sequence). The V gene end was trimmed by 4 bases and the J gene end by 7 bases; junction bases not matched to a gene: 4. CDR3 protein: CASSRDRHNEQFF. The DNA for the CDR3 is TGTGCCAGCAGCCGGGACAGGCATAATGAGCAGTTCTTC. The complete variable domain, with remaining parts taken from reference TRBV5-4 and TRBJ2-1, reads ETGVTQSPTHLIKTRGQQVTLRCSSQSGHNTVSWYQQALGQGPQFIFQYYREEENGRGNFPPRFSGLQFPNYSSELNVNALELDDSALYLCASSRDRHNEQFFGPGTRLTVL.

This chain uses TRBV19 with TRBJ2-7; unclear D gene. Trimming removed 5 bases at V and 3 bases at J, with 17 bases between. The germline V gene encodes CDR1 LNHDA and CDR2 SQIVND (reference sequence). This CDR3 has 15 amino acids. CDR3 in DNA: TGTGCCAGTAGTGTCCGGGCCGTCTCCTACTACGAGCAGTACTTC. The encoded protein is CASSVRAVSYYEQYF.

This chain joins TRBV7-8 and TRBJ2-5, with D possibly being TRBD2 (6 bases). Trimming shortened V by 0 bases and J by 1 base, and 15 bases separated the two germline ends. Germline CDR1 and CDR2: SGHVS and FQNEAQ. The CDR3 covers 17 residues. CDR3 in DNA: TGTGCCAGCAGCTTAGCTCTGTCAGCGGGCCGCCAAGAGACCCAGTACTTC. Translating gives CASSLALSAGRQETQYF.

The chain uses TRBV7-3 and TRBJ2-7; 7 bases match TRBD2. Germline V CDR1 and CDR2: SGHTA, FQGTGA. The V gene end was trimmed by 2 bases and the J gene end by 2 bases; junction bases not matched to a gene: 6. The CDR3 contains 15 residues. CDR3 in DNA: TGTGCCAGCAGCTTAGGGAATAGCGGGCCCTACGAGCAGTACTTC. Translated, it gives CASSLGNSGPYEQYF.

The V gene is TRBV2, the J gene TRBJ2-3; D is possibly TRBD2 (6 bases). Per the germline V gene, CDR1 is SNHLY and CDR2 is FYNNEI. The CDR3 totals 15 residues. Trimming shortened V by 1 base and J by 1 base, and 9 bases separated the two germline ends. In nucleotides, the CDR3 is TGTGCCAGCAGTGAAGGACTAGGAGGCACAGATACGCAGTATTTT. This gives the protein CASSEGLGGTDTQYF.

This sequence joins TRBV10-3 and TRBJ1-1; TRBD1 matches at 10 bases. This CDR3 region has 13 residues. After removal of 11 bases from V and 2 bases from J, the junction contained 5 bases not matched to a gene. Germline V lookup: CDR1 ENHRY, CDR2 SYGVKD. The DNA for the CDR3 is TGTGCCGTAAGACAGGGGGCAAACACTGAAGCTTTCTTT. Protein product: CAVRQGANTEAFF.

This rearrangement joins TRBV6-5 to TRBJ1-2; 7 nucleotides align to TRBD1. The CDR3 runs to 14 residues. Per germline, CDR1 MNHEY and CDR2 SVGAGI. Trimming cost V 5 bases and J 7 bases; bases outside gene matches: 10. CDR3 bases: TGTGCCAGCAGTGAACAGGGACAGATGAGTGGCTACACCTTC. Its translation: CASSEQGQMSGYTF.

On this clone itself: A junction end diverges from the germline sequence, so it may reflect a read error. Additional DNA sequences in this sample encode the identical CDR3. The V call is TRBV27, the J call TRBJ2-1; TRBD1 is a possible D gene (6 bases). Germline-derived CDR1 and CDR2 are MNHEY and SMNVEV (reference sequence). The CDR3 has 15 residues. This chain's CDR3 is CASSYQSEGDNEQFF. In DNA form, the CDR3 reads TGCGCCAGCAGTTATCAGTCAGAGGGGGATAATGAGCAGTTCTTC.

The chain links TRBV2 to TRBJ1-1; no definite D call. Trimming pared 3 bases from V and 5 bases from J, leaving 7 bases between. The germline V gene encodes CDR1 SNHLY and CDR2 FYNNEI. This CDR3 contains 12 residues. Written as DNA, the CDR3 is TGTGCCAGCAGTGAGGGGTGGACTGAAGCTTTCTTT. Amino acids: CASSEGWTEAFF.

V gene TRBV6-6 combines with J gene TRBJ1-4, with D perhaps matching TRBD1 (5 bases). The CDR3 is 15 residues long. Looked up from germline, CDR1 is MNHNY and CDR2 is SVGAGI (reference sequence). V lost 2 bases to trimming and J lost 2 bases, with 9 bases between them. CDR3 nucleotide sequence: TGTGCCAGCAGTTACCCGGCAGGGACTAATGAAAAACTGTTTTTT. Encoded protein: CASSYPAGTNEKLFF.

In this sample, this clone turned up once. The rearrangement joins TRBV19 to TRBJ1-1; no clear D. V was trimmed by 6 bases and J by 1 base, leaving 9 bases between them. CDR3 length equals 13 residues. The V gene's germline CDR1 is LNHDA and CDR2 SQIVND (reference sequence). The CDR3 spells CASRTGENTEAFF. CDR3 nucleotides: TGTGCCAGTAGAACCGGAGAGAACACTGAAGCTTTCTTT.

The rearrangement joins TRBV5-1 to TRBJ1-4; 10 nucleotides match TRBD1. Germline V gene sequence: CDR1 SGHRS, CDR2 YFSETQ. V lost 2 bases, J lost 5 bases, and 9 bases stayed unmatched. This CDR3 contains 17 residues. The CDR3 coding sequence is TGCGCCAGCAGCTTAGGGACAGGGGTGCTACGGAATGAAAAACTGTTTTTT. Translated: CASSLGTGVLRNEKLFF.

V gene TRBV12-5 combines with J gene TRBJ2-1, with 10 nucleotides matching TRBD2. This CDR3 has 14 amino acids. Per the germline V gene, CDR1 is LGHNT and CDR2 is FRNRAP. The junction had 11 bases not matched to a gene; V was cut back by 8 bases and J by 10 bases. CDR3 DNA: TGTGCTAGTTCGGCTAGCGGGAGATCTGGCGAGCAGTTCTTC. This sequence encodes CASSASGRSGEQFF.

The chain recombines TRBV5-4 with TRBJ2-5, with 11 positions matching TRBD1. Germline V lookup: CDR1 SGHNT, CDR2 YYREEE (reference sequence). V was pared by 4 bases and J by 4 bases, with 6 bases of the junction left unmatched. This CDR3 region has 15 residues. CDR3: CASSVAGTGGETQYF. CDR3 sequence (DNA): TGTGCCAGCAGCGTAGCCGGGACAGGGGGAGAGACCCAGTACTTC.